This T cell receptor (beta chain) was retrieved from a study of CD8+CD57+ T cells in acquired aplastic anemia. The CDR3 length is 15 residues. V gave up 3 bases and J gave up 0 bases, with 11 bases separating them. Germline-derived CDR1 and CDR2 are SGHRS and YFSETQ. TCR beta VDJ and CDR3 profiling used genomic DNA as template. TCRdb recomputed calls from the reads with MiXCR, one row per CDR3 protein. The data contain more than 40,000 distinct CDR3 sequences, around 72% of them seen just once; the ten biggest clones take up 34%. V gene TRBV5-1 combines with J gene TRBJ2-3; D may be TRBD1 (6 bases). This TCR came from a human donor in good health, serving as a control. Sequenced material: sorted CD4+, CD8+, or CD8+CD57+ T cells (not recorded which) from PBMCs. CDR3 loop: CASSYRQASTDTQYF. The CDR3 nucleotides read TGCGCCAGCAGCTACCGACAGGCTAGCACAGATACGCAGTATTTT.